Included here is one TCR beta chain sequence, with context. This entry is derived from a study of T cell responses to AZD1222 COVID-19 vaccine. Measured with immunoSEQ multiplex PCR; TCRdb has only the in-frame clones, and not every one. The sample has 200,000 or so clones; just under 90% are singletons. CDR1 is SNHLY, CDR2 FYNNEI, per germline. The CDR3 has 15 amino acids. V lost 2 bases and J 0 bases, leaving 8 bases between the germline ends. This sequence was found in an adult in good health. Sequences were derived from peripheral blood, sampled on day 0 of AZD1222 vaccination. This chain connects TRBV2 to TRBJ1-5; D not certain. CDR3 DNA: TGTGCCAGCAGTGAAACCGGATATAGCAATCAGCCCCAGCATTTT. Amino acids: CASSETGYSNQPQHF.